This T cell receptor beta chain was identified in a study of T cells after posttransplantation cyclophosphamide. The ends were cut back, 5 bases at V and 3 bases at J, with 17 bases in the middle. The CDR3 consists of 15 residues. Per the germline V gene, CDR1 is SEHNR and CDR2 is FQNEAQ (reference sequence). Here immunoSEQ multiplex PCR was the method, and the copy in TCRdb shows in-frame clones only, minus some. There are more than 50,000 clones in the sample; about 82% occur only once, and 2.8% lies in the top ten. Sequencing used PBMCs. The source of this sequence is a man aged 25 to 40 with a blood cancer, CMV-positive, and with a related stem cell donor. The chain has TRBV7-9 and TRBJ2-7; TRBD1 is a possible D gene (5 bases). As DNA, the CDR3 is TGTGCCAGCAGCAAAACGACAGAAGGGGACTACGAGCAGTACTTC. Its translation: CASSKTTEGDYEQYF.